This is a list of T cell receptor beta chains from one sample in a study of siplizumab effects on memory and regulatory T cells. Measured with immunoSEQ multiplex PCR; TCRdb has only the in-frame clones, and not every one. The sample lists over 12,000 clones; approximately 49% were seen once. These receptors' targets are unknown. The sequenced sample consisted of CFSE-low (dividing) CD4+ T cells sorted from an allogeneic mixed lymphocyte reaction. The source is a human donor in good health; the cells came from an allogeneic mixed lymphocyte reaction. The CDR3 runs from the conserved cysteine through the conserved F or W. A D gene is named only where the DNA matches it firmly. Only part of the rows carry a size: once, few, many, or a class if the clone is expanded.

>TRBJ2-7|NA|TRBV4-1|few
TGCGCCAGCAGCCAAGCACAGCCCTACGAGCAGTACTTC
CASSQAQPYEQYF
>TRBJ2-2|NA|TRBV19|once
TGTGCCAGTAGTATGGGGGGCGGGGAGCTGTTTTTT
CASSMGGGELFF
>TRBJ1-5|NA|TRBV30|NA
TGTGCCTGGAGTGTGTACGGTTACAATCAGCCCCAGCATTTT
CAWSVYGYNQPQHF
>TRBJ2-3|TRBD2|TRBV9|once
TGTGCCAGCAGCGTTGCTGGGGGGGATGATACGCAGTATTTT
CASSVAGGDDTQYF
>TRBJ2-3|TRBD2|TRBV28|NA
TGTGCCAGCAGCAGCGGGAATACAGATACGCAGTATTTT
CASSSGNTDTQYF
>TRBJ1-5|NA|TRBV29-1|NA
TGCAGCGTTTCTCGAGGGGTAGGTGGCAATCAGCCCCAGCATTTT
CSVSRGVGGNQPQHF
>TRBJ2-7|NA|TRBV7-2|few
TGTGCCAGCAGCTTAAACACATACGAGCAGTACTTC
CASSLNTYEQYF
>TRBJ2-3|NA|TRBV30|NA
TGTGCCTGGAGCACGGGACATAGAAACACAGATACGCAGTATTTT
CAWSTGHRNTDTQYF
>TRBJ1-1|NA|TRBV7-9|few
TGTGCCAGCAGCTTAGCGGGGAACACTGAAGCTTTCTTT
CASSLAGNTEAFF
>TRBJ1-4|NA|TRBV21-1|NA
TGTGCCAGCAGCAAAGTAGGGCTCGCAGCTAATGAAAAACTGTTTTTT
CASSKVGLAANEKLFF
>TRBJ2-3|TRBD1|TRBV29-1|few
TGCAGCGTTGAAAAGGGGGCTGCAGATACGCAGTATTTT
CSVEKGAADTQYF
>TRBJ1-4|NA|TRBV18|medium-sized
TGTGCCAGCTCGCTCGGTCGGGGGCAAGGTGAAAAACTGTTTTTT
CASSLGRGQGEKLFF
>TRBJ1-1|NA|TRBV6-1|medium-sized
TGTGCCAGCAGTGCGGGCCGGAACACTGAAGCTTTCTTT
CASSAGRNTEAFF
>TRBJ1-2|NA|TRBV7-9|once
TGTGCCAGCAGCCCGGCGGGTTCACCCGCTGGCTATGGCTACACCTTC
CASSPAGSPAGYGYTF
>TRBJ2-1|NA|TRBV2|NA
TGTGCCAGCAGTGCCCAAAGGGCCGGGGAGCAGTTCTTC
CASSAQRAGEQFF
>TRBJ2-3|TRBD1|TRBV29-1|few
TGCAGCGTTGACCACAGGGGGCTGATAGATACGCAGTATTTT
CSVDHRGLIDTQYF
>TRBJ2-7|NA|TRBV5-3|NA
TGTGCCAGCAGCTTGGGGCGTCGCTACGAGCAGTACTTC
CASSLGRRYEQYF
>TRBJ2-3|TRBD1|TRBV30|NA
TGTGCCCGATCCGGGACAGGGACAGATACGCAGTATTTT
CARSGTGTDTQYF
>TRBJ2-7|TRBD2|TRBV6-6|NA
TGTGCCAGCAGTACAACAACTAGCGGGAGCTACGAGCAGTACTTC
CASSTTTSGSYEQYF
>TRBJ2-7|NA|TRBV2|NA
TGTGCCAGCAGTGAAGGCGGGGGCTGGGGCTCCTACGAGCAGTACTTC
CASSEGGGWGSYEQYF
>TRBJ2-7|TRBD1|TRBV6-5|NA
TGTGCCAGCAGGAGAGACAGGGGCGGGACCGCCGAGCAGTACTTC
CASRRDRGGTAEQYF
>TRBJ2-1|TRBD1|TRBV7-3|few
TGTGCCAGCAGCTTAGACAGGGCCTCCTACAATGAGCAGTTCTTC
CASSLDRASYNEQFF
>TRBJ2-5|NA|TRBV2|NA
TGTGCCAGCAGAGTAGTGGGGCAAGGGGAGACCCAGTACTTC
CASRVVGQGETQYF
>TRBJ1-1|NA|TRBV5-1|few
TGCGCCAGCAGCTTCGCCCTGGACACTGAAGCTTTCTTT
CASSFALDTEAFF
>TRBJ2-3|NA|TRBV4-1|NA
TGCGCCAGCAGCCATACTAGCCTCACAGATACGCAGTATTTT
CASSHTSLTDTQYF
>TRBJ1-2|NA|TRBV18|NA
TGTGCCAGCTCACCGCGACAGGATCATGATGGCTACACCTTC
CASSPRQDHDGYTF
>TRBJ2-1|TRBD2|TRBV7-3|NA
TGTGCCAGCAGCTTAGAGCTAGCGGGTTACAATGAGCAGTTCTTC
CASSLELAGYNEQFF
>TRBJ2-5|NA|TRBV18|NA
TGTGCCAGCTCACCATTCCAAGCGGACTCCGGGACCCAGTACTTC
CASSPFQADSGTQYF
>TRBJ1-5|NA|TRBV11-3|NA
TGTGCCAGCAGCTTAGAGGAGGGTCAGCCCCAGCATTTT
CASSLEEGQPQHF
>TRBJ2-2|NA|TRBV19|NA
TGTGCCAGTAGTATAGCCGGGATTTACACCGGGGAGCTGTTTTTT
CASSIAGIYTGELFF
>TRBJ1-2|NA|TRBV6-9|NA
TGTGCCAGCAGTGAGACGGTTCGCTACACCTTC
CASSETVRYTF
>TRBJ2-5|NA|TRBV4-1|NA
TGCGCCAGCAGCCTAGGCAGAGGAGTACAAGAGACCCAGTACTTC
CASSLGRGVQETQYF
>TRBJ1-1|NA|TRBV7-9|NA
TGTGCCAGCAGCTTACGGGGCAGGGACACTGAAGCTTTCTTT
CASSLRGRDTEAFF
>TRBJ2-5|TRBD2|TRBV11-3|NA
TGTGCCAGCAGCTTAGGAGGGACTAGCGGGGGCCAAGAGACCCAGTACTTC
CASSLGGTSGGQETQYF
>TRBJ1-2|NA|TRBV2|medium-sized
TGTGCCAGCAGTGAAAGACAGGCCCCGAACTATGGCTACACCTTC
CASSERQAPNYGYTF